The rows below give T cell receptor beta chains drawn from one sample of a study of radiation and T cells in renal cell carcinoma. Assay: immunoSEQ multiplex PCR; the TCRdb copy retains only in-frame clones and omits some. Of about 130,000 clones in the sample, 81% were seen once. This material consisted of blood, taken from a patient whose treatment included radiotherapy and nephrectomy. These receptors all come from a middle-aged man with renal cell carcinoma. The CDR3 runs from the conserved cysteine through the conserved F or W. D genes are given only for firm matches. Clone size is given for some rows only: seen once, a few or many times, or a class if the clone is expanded.

TRBJ2-2,TRBV2,-,-,TGTGCCAGCAGTGTTGACACCGGGGAGCTGTTTTTT,CASSVDTGELFF
TRBJ2-2,TRBV6-1,-,-,TGTGCCAGCAGTGATGTGAGGGTCCTTGGCGGGGAGCTGTTTTTT,CASSDVRVLGGELFF
TRBJ1-6,TRBV6-1,-,-,TGTGCCAGCAGCTACAATGACAGAAATTCACCCCTCCACTTT,CASSYNDRNSPLHF
TRBJ2-2,TRBV19,-,-,TGTGCCAGTAGACCCCACCGGGCGGGAACAGCGACCGGGGAGCTGTTTTTT,CASRPHRAGTATGELFF
TRBJ2-6,TRBV27,-,-,TGTGCCAGCAGTTTATATAACAGGGTCACTGGGGCCAACGTCCTGACTTTC,CASSLYNRVTGANVLTF
TRBJ2-6,TRBV9,-,-,TGTGCCAGCAGCGCTGGAAGCTCTGGGGCCAACGTCCTGACTTTC,CASSAGSSGANVLTF
TRBJ2-3,TRBV29-1,-,-,TGCAGCGTTGAAGGGGGCACAGATACGCAGTATTTT,CSVEGGTDTQYF
TRBJ1-2,TRBV27,-,-,TGTGCCAGCAGTCCCCCCCTTACGGGAGTCTACACCTTC,CASSPPLTGVYTF
TRBJ2-3,TRBV27,TRBD2,-,TGTGCCAGCAGTTACCCCGGACTAGCGGGAACGGATACGCAGTATTTT,CASSYPGLAGTDTQYF
TRBJ2-7,TRBV9,-,-,TGTGCCAGCAGCGTAGTTCCAGACAGTACCTACGAGCAGTACTTC,CASSVVPDSTYEQYF
TRBJ2-5,TRBV6-1,-,-,TGTGCCAGCAGTGACCCCTGGGGGGAGACCCAGTACTTC,CASSDPWGETQYF
TRBJ2-7,TRBV12-5,TRBD2,-,TGTGCTAGTGGTTTTTCGGGGGAGGGCGAGCAGTACTTC,CASGFSGEGEQYF
TRBJ2-7,TRBV2,-,-,TGTGCCAGCCTACGAGACACACTTTTCAAGCAGTACTTC,CASLRDTLFKQYF
TRBJ1-4,TRBV7-2,-,-,TGTGCCAGCAGCCCGTGGTTGGGTAATGAAAAACTGTTTTTT,CASSPWLGNEKLFF
TRBJ2-1,TRBV30,-,once,TGTGCCTGGAGTGTACTTACTAGTAGGTACAATGAGCAGTTCTTC,CAWSVLTSRYNEQFF
TRBJ1-3,TRBV19,TRBD1,-,TGTGCCAGTAGTAGAGGACAGGGAACCTCTGGAAACACCATATATTTT,CASSRGQGTSGNTIYF
TRBJ2-7,TRBV27,TRBD2,-,TGTGCCAGCGCCGCGGGGGGGGCGCGGGAGCAGTACTTC,CASAAGGAREQYF
TRBJ2-2,TRBV2,-,-,TGTGCCAGCAGCTCCGGTTGGACCGGGGAGCTGTTTTTT,CASSSGWTGELFF
TRBJ2-2,TRBV4-1,-,-,TGCGCCAGCAGCCAAGTTGGAAGGTTCACCGGGGAGCTGTTTTTT,CASSQVGRFTGELFF
TRBJ2-7,TRBV11-2,-,-,TGTGCCAGCAGCTTATCGTTATTCTCTTTGGAGCAGTACTTC,CASSLSLFSLEQYF
TRBJ2-5,TRBV6-5,-,-,TGTGCCAGCAGCCCCCCGGGCACGGAGACCCAGTACTTC,CASSPPGTETQYF
TRBJ2-3,TRBV30,-,-,TGTGCCTGGAGTGTTGGACGCAATACGCAGTATTTT,CAWSVGRNTQYF
TRBJ2-1,TRBV11-2,TRBD1,-,TGTGCCAGCAGCCTCGACAGGGCGGGTGAGCAGTTCTTC,CASSLDRAGEQFF
TRBJ2-5,TRBV2,TRBD1,-,TGTGCCAGCAGTGAATTACAGGGGGCAAAGACCCAGTACTTC,CASSELQGAKTQYF
TRBJ1-5,TRBV29-1,-,-,TGCAGCGTTGCAAGAGGGATGAATCAGCCCCAGCATTTT,CSVARGMNQPQHF
TRBJ2-2,TRBV19,-,-,TGTGCCAGTAGTATCTTCGGCGGAACGAACACCGGGGAGCTGTTTTTT,CASSIFGGTNTGELFF
TRBJ2-5,TRBV7-2,-,once,TGTGCCAGCAGCTCCATAGCGGCGCTCGAGGTGGAGACCCAGTACTTC,CASSSIAALEVETQYF